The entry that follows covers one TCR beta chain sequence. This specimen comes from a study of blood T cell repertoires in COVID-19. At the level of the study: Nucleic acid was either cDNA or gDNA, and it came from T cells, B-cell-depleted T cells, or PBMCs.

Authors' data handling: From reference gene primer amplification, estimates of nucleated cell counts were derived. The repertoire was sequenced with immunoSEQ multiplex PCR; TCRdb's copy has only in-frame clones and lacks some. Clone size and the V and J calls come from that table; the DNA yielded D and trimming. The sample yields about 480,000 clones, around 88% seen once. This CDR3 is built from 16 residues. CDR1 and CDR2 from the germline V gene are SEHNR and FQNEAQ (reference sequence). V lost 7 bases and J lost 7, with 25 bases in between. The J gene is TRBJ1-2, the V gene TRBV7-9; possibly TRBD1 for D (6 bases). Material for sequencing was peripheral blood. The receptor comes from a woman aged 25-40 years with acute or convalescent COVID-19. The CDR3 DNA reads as TGTGCCAGCACAATAAGATACCCCAACAGGGCTGGTGGCTACACCTTC. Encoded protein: CASTIRYPNRAGGYTF.